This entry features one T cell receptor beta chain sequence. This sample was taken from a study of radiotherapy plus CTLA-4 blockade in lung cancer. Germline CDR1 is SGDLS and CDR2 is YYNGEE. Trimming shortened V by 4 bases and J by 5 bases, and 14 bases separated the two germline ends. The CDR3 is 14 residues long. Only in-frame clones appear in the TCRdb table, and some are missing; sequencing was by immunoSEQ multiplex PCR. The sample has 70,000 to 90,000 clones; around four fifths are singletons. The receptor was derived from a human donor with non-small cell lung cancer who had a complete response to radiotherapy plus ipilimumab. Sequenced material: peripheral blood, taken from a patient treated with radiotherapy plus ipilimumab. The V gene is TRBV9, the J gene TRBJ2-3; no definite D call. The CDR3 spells CASSPVGLVDTQYF. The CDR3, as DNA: TGTGCCAGCAGCCCAGTGGGTTTGGTAGATACGCAGTATTTT.